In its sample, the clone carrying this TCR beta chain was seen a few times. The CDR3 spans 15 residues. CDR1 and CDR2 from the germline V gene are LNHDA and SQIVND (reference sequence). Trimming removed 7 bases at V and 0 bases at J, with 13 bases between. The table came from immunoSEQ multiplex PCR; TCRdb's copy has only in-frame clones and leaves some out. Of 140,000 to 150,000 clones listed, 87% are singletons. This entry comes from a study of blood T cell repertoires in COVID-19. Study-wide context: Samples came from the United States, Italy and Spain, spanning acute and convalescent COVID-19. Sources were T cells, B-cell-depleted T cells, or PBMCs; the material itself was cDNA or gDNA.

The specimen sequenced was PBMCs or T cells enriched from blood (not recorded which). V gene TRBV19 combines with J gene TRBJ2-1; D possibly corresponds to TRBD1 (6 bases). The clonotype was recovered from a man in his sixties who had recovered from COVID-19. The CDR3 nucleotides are TGTGCCAGTACCCCTAGGGGGAGCTCCTACAATGAGCAGTTCTTC. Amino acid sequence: CASTPRGSSYNEQFF. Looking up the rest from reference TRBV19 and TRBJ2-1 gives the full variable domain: DGGITQSPKYLFRKEGQNVTLSCEQNLNHDAMYWYRQDPGQGLRLIYYSQIVNDFQKGDIAEGYSVSREKKESFPLTVTSAQKNPTAFYLCASTPRGSSYNEQFFGPGTRLTVL.